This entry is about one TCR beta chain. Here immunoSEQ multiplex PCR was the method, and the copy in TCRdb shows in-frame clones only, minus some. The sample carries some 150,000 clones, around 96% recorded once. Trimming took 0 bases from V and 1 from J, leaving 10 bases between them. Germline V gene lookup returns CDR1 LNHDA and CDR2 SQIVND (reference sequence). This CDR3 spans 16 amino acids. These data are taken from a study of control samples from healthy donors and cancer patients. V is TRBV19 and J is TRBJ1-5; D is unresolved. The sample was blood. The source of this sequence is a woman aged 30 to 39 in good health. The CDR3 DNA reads TGTGCCAGTAGTATAGAGGGATTCCCGAGCAATCAGCCCCAGCATTTT. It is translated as CASSIEGFPSNQPQHF.